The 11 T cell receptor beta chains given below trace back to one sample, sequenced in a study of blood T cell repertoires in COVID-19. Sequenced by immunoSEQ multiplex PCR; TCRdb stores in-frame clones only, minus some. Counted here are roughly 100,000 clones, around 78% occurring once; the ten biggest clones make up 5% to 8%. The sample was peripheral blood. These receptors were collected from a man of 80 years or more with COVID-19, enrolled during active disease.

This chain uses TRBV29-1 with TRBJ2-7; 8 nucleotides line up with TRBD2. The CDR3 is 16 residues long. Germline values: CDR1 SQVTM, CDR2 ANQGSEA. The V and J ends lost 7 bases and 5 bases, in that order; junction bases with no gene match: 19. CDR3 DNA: TGCAGCGCCGAGGGACCGAGCGGGAGAATGGGGAACGAGCAGTACTTC. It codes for CSAEGPSGRMGNEQYF.

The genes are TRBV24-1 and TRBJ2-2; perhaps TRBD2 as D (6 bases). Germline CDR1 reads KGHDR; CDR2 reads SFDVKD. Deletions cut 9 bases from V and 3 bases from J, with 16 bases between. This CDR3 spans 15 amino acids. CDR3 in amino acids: CATQEGAGDTGELFF. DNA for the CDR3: TGTGCCACCCAGGAGGGAGCTGGTGACACCGGGGAGCTGTTTTTT.

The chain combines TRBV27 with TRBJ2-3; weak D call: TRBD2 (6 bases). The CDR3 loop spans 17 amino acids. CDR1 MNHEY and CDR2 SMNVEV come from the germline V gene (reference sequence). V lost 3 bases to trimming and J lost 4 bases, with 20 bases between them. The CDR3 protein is CASSLMGRAGEADTQYF. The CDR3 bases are TGTGCCAGCAGTTTGATGGGGAGAGCGGGCGAGGCAGATACGCAGTATTTT.

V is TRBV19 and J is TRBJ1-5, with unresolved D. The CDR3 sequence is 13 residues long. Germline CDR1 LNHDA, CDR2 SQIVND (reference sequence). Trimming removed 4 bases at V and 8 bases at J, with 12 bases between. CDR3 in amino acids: CASSKYGNEPQHF. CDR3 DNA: TGTGCCAGTAGTAAGTACGGGAATGAGCCCCAGCATTTT.

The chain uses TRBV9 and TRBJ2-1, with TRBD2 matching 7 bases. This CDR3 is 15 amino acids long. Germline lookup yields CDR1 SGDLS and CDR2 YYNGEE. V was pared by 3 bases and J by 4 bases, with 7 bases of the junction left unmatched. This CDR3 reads CASSGGGNRYNEQFF. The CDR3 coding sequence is TGTGCCAGCAGCGGGGGAGGGAATAGGTACAATGAGCAGTTCTTC.

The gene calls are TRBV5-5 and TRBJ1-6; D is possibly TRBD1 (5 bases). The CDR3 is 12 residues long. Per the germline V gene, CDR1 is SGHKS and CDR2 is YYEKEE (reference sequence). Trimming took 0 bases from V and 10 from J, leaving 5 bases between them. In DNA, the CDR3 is TGTGCCAGCAGCTTGGAGGGGTCACCCCTCCACTTT. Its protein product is CASSLEGSPLHF.

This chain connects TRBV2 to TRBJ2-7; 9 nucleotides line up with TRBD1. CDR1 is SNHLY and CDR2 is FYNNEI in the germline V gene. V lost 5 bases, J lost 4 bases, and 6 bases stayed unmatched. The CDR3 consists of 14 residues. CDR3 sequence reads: CASSKGQGGYEQYF. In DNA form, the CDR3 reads TGTGCCAGCAGTAAGGGACAGGGAGGGTACGAGCAGTACTTC.

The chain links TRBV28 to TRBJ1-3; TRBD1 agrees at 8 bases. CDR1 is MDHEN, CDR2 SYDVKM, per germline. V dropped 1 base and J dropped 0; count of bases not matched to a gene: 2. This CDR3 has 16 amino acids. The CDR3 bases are TGTGCCAGCAGTTTATCCGACAGGGGCTCTGGAAACACCATATATTTT. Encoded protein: CASSLSDRGSGNTIYF.

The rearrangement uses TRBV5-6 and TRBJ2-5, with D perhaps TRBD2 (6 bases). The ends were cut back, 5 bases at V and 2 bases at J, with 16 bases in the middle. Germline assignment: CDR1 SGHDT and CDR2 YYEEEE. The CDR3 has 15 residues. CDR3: CASRDLGDLQETQYF. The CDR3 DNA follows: TGTGCCAGCAGGGACCTGGGGGACTTACAAGAGACCCAGTACTTC.

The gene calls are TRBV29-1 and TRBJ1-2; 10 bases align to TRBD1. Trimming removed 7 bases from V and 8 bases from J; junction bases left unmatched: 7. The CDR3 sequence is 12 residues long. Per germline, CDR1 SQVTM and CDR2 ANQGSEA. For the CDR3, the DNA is TGCAGCGCATCGGGACAGGGGACGGGCTACACCTTC. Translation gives CSASGQGTGYTF.

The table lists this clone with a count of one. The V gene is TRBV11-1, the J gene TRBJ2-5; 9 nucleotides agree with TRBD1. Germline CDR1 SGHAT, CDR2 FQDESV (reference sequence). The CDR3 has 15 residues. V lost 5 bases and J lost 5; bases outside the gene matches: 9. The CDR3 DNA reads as TGTGCCAGCAGCCCGGACAGGGGTGGTCGTGAGACCCAGTACTTC. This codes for CASSPDRGGRETQYF.